Presented here are 5 T cell receptor beta chains from one specimen sequenced in a study of blood T cell repertoires in COVID-19. Some clones are missing from TCRdb's copy, which holds only in-frame ones; the method was immunoSEQ multiplex PCR. The sample carries thousands of clones, approximately 90% recorded once. The specimen was peripheral blood. The origin of the receptors is an elderly man with active COVID-19.

The gene calls are TRBV28 and TRBJ2-7, with D possibly TRBD1 on 5 matching bases. CDR1 is MDHEN, CDR2 SYDVKM, per germline. The CDR3 loop spans 18 amino acids. Trimming cost V 2 bases and J 1 base, with 21 bases left between them. Here the CDR3 DNA reads TGTGCCAGCAGTTTACTGTTCGGTGACAGCAAAGATTCCTACGAGCAGTACTTC. Encoded protein: CASSLLFGDSKDSYEQYF.

This rearrangement joins TRBV2 to TRBJ2-5; weak D call: TRBD2 (5 bases). The CDR3 loop spans 15 amino acids. Per germline, CDR1 SNHLY and CDR2 FYNNEI. The germline V and J ends were trimmed by 3 bases and 7 bases, with 18 bases remaining between them. The CDR3 DNA follows: TGTGCCAGCAGTGAGGAAGCCCGGGGAGTAGGGACCCAGTACTTC. This sequence encodes CASSEEARGVGTQYF.

The chain recombines TRBV11-3 with TRBJ2-1; 7 bases agree with TRBD1. V was pared by 5 bases and J by 7 bases, with 5 bases of the junction left unmatched. This CDR3 has 13 amino acids. The germline CDR1 and CDR2 sequences are SGHNT and YENEEA. The CDR3 region is CASSTGVGNEQFF. CDR3 coding DNA: TGTGCCAGCAGCACAGGGGTAGGAAATGAGCAGTTCTTC.

The J gene is TRBJ2-1, the V gene TRBV6-5, with TRBD2 matching over 8 bases. This CDR3 comprises 15 residues. The ends lost 7 bases at V and 8 bases at J; junction bases unmatched: 13. Looked up from germline, CDR1 is MNHEY and CDR2 is SVGAGI. CDR3 in amino acids: CASTNEGTSLHEQFF. The DNA of the CDR3 is TGTGCCAGCACCAACGAGGGGACTAGTCTTCATGAGCAGTTCTTC.

This chain links TRBV7-8 with TRBJ2-7; 14 bases fit TRBD2. The germline V gene has CDR1 SGHVS and CDR2 FQNEAQ. The trim removed 7 bases at V and 7 bases at J, leaving 12 bases unmatched. The CDR3 loop spans 16 amino acids. The CDR3 nucleotides are TGTGCCAGCACCCAAAGAGGGACTAGCGGGAGCGTTGAGCAGTACTTC. This codes for CASTQRGTSGSVEQYF. The full variable domain, completed using reference TRBV7-8 and TRBJ2-7, is GAGVSQSPRYKVAKRGQDVALRCDPISGHVSLFWYQQALGQGPEFLTYFQNEAQLDKSGLPSDRFFAERPEGSVSTLKIQRTQQEDSAVYLCASTQRGTSGSVEQYFGPGTRLTVT.